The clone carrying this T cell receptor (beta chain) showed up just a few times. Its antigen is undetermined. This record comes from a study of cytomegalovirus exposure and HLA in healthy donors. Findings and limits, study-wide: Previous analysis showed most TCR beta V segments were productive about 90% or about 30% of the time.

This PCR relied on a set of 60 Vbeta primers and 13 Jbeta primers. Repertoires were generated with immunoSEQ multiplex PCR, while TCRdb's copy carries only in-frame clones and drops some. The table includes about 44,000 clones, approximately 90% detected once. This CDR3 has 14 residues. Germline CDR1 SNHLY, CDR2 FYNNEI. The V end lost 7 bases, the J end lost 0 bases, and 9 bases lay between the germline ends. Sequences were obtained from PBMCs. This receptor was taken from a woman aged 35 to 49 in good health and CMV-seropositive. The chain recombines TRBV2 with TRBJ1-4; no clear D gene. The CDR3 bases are TGTGCCAGCACTAGCCTTACAACTAATGAAAAACTGTTTTTT. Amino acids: CASTSLTTNEKLFF. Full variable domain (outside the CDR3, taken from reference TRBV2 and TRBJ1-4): EPEVTQTPSHQVTQMGQEVILRCVPISNHLYFYWYRQILGQKVEFLVSFYNNEISEKSEIFDDQFSVERPDGSNFTLKIRSTKLEDSAMYFCASTSLTTNEKLFFGSGTQLSVL.